One T cell receptor (beta chain) is described in this entry. Its cognate antigen is unknown. This record belongs to a study of early T cells in non-severe SARS-CoV-2 infection. Points from the study as a whole: In VDJdb matching, anti-spike CD8 responses were favored while private and CD4 specificities went missing.

TCRdb re-derived calls from the 5' RACE reads in MiXCR, one entry per CDR3 protein. Of under 30,000 distinct CDR3 sequences detected, roughly 4.3% appear once; the ten largest clones hold around 6%. Sequenced input: whole blood. The source is an adult who was a healthcare worker with PCR-confirmed SARS-CoV-2 infection or an uninfected control (not recorded which).

The CDR3 sequence is CASRGIAGGVTDTQYF. CDR3 sequence (DNA): TGTGCCAGCAGGGGGATAGCGGGGGGAGTCACAGATACGCAGTATTTT. The V and J genes are TRBV6-6 and TRBJ2-3, with TRBD2 matching 10 bases. The CDR3 totals 16 residues. After removal of 6 bases from V and 2 bases from J, the junction contained 8 bases not matched to a gene. CDR1 is MNHNY and CDR2 is SVGAGI in the germline V gene (reference sequence).